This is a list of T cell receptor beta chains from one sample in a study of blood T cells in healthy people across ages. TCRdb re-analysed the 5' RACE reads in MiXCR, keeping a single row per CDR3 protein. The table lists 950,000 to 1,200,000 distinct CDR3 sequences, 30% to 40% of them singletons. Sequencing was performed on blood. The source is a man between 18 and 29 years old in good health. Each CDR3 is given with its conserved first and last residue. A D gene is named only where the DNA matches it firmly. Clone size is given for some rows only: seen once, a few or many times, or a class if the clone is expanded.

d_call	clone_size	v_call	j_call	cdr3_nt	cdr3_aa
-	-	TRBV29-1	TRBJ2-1	TGCAGCGTCCCCGTGGGCGGAGGCAATGAGCAGTTCTTC	CSVPVGGGNEQFF
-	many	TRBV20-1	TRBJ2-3	TGCAGTGCTATAGGTGGCGGGCAGCTTACAGATACGCAGTATTTT	CSAIGGGQLTDTQYF
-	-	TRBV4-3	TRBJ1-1	TGCGCCAGCAGCCAAGATCGGGGGAGGGTTGCTTTCTTT	CASSQDRGRVAFF
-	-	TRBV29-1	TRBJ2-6	TGCAGCGCTAAAGGGCTTCCAGGCTCTGGGGCCAACGTCCTGACTTTC	CSAKGLPGSGANVLTF
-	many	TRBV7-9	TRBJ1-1	TGTGCCAGCAGCTTAGGCAGGGGAGACACTGAAGCTTTCTTT	CASSLGRGDTEAFF
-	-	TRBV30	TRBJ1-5	TGTGCCTGGAGTCACCAGACCCCGGGAGATCAGCCCCAGCATTTT	CAWSHQTPGDQPQHF
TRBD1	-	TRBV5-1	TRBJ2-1	TGCGCCAGCTCGTCGAGGACAGGACGGGGTGAGCAGTTCTTC	CASSSRTGRGEQFF
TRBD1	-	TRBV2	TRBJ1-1	TGTGCCAGCAGTTACAGGGGGGAGAGGGCGAACACTGAAGCTTTCTTT	CASSYRGERANTEAFF
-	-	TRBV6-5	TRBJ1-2	TGTGCCAGCAATTCACACCGGGATGAGTATGGCTACACCTTC	CASNSHRDEYGYTF
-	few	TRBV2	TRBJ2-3	TGTGCCAGCATAGGGGGAAGCACAGATACGCAGTATTTT	CASIGGSTDTQYF
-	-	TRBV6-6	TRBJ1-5	TGTGCCAGTAATGGAGGAGGGGAGAATCAGCCCCAGCATTTT	CASNGGGENQPQHF
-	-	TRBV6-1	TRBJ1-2	TGTGCCAGCAGTGAAGTTATATCCAACTATGGCTACACCTTC	CASSEVISNYGYTF
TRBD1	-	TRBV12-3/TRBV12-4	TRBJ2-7	TGTGCCAGCAGTTTGGGACAGGGCTACGGGCAGTACTTC	CASSLGQGYGQYF